This note documents a single TCR beta chain sequence. Its matching antigen is unknown. These data originate in a study of OX40 agonist ivuxolimab in advanced cancers. There are 15 residues in the CDR3. Broader study findings: In general, CD8+ T cells held more expanded clones than CD4+ did, on average.

TCRdb keeps only in-frame clones here, not all; method: immunoSEQ multiplex PCR. The sample has approximately 17,000 clones, more than 65% seen once. Here the sequenced sample was CD4+ or CD8+ T cells sorted from blood, taken in a trial of the OX40 agonist ivuxolimab. This chain joins TRBV21-1 and TRBJ1-4. TRBV21-1 is shown as a pseudogene. This sequence originates from an adult with an advanced solid tumor such as melanoma, head and neck, liver or kidney cancer. The CDR3 reads CASSQSPVMNEKLFF. DNA for the CDR3: TGTGCCAGCAGCCAAAGCCCCGTAATGAATGAAAAACTGTTTTTT.